This T cell receptor beta chain stems from a study of regulatory T cells in long-lasting Graves disease. Both iRepertoire HTBI primers and Arm-PCR of CDR3 regions were used to build the TCR beta libraries. Each CDR3 protein is one row after TCRdb ran MiXCR on the multiplex PCR reads. The sample records around 250,000 distinct CDR3 sequences, 20% to 25% being singletons. V was clipped by 2 bases and J by 7 bases; unmatched bases: 5. This CDR3 spans 14 amino acids. Time point of the sample: newly diagnosed GD, antithyroid drugs for less than 3 months. After RNA was extracted from PBMCs, the TCR library was made from it. Patients met American Thyroid Association criteria for Graves' disease. It was an endocrinology department in Xi'an, China, that provided the patients.

The input for sequencing was peripheral blood mononuclear cells (PBMCs), taken at new diagnosis, from a patient treated with antithyroid drugs. The chain uses TRBV12-3 or TRBV12-4 and TRBJ2-7; the match to TRBD1 covers 10 bases. The sequence was obtained from a female donor with Graves disease. The CDR3 sequence: CASSLKGTGEEQYF. Written as DNA, the CDR3 is TGTGCCAGCAGTTTAAAGGGGACAGGGGAAGAGCAGTACTTC.